One and the same sample provided the 24 T cell receptor beta chains below, sequenced in a study of long-term antiretroviral therapy in people with HIV. Investigators performed immunoSEQ version v3.0 at survey level. The protocol was immunoSEQ multiplex PCR, while the TCRdb copy is restricted to in-frame clones and leaves out a portion. The table has some 34,000 clones, roughly 96% seen once. The material was unsorted PBMCs, obtained 6.5 to 6.6 years after starting antiretroviral therapy. The source of these receptors is a man aged 25 to 45 with HIV.

The chain recombines TRBV6-5 with TRBJ2-5, with unresolved D. CDR1 is MNHEY, CDR2 SVGAGI, per germline. Deletions cut 6 bases from V and 1 base from J, with 9 bases between. The CDR3 has 13 residues. CDR3 region: CASRTVLQETQYF. The DNA of the CDR3 is TGTGCCAGCAGAACTGTACTCCAAGAGACCCAGTACTTC.

The chain couples TRBV4-3 to TRBJ2-3, with D possibly matching TRBD2 (7 bases). The CDR3 loop spans 21 amino acids. Per germline, CDR1 LGHNA and CDR2 YSLEER. Trimming shortened V by 4 bases and J by 4 bases, and 33 bases separated the two germline ends. Here the CDR3 reads CASSPPRRGGLLELLADTQYF. DNA for the CDR3: TGCGCCAGCAGCCCCCCTCGAAGGGGGGGCCTCCTGGAGTTGTTGGCAGATACGCAGTATTTT.

This clone was seen more than once but under ten times. The gene calls are TRBV19 and TRBJ2-6, with TRBD1 matching 9 bases. The CDR3 loop spans 15 amino acids. The V segment lost 10 bases and the J segment 9 bases; nucleotides outside the gene matches: 13. Germline CDR1 is LNHDA and CDR2 is SQIVND (reference sequence). CDR3 nucleotides: TGTGCCACCGCTCCGGGACAGGGCGGAGGCAACGTCCTGACTTTC. Translating gives CATAPGQGGGNVLTF. The full variable domain, its missing parts supplied by reference TRBV19 and TRBJ2-6, is DGGITQSPKYLFRKEGQNVTLSCEQNLNHDAMYWYRQDPGQGLRLIYYSQIVNDFQKGDIAEGYSVSREKKESFPLTVTSAQKNPTAFYLCATAPGQGGGNVLTFGAGSRLTVL.

The chain carries TRBV6-6 and TRBJ2-7, with a tentative D call TRBD1 (6 bases). Germline V gives CDR1 MNHNY, CDR2 SVGAGI (reference sequence). V was pared by 2 bases and J by 6 bases, with 14 bases between. CDR3 length: 14 amino acids. For the CDR3, the DNA is TGTGCCAGCAGTTACGGGACATCCCGTCCCGAGCAGTACTTC. It codes for CASSYGTSRPEQYF.

The chain carries TRBV6-1 and TRBJ1-2; no clear D gene. Trimming stripped 2 bases from V and 10 bases from J, with 5 bases between. The V gene's germline CDR1 is MNHNS and CDR2 SASEGT. This CDR3 has 10 residues. The CDR3 is CASSENTYTF. Here the CDR3 DNA reads TGTGCCAGCAGTGAAAACACCTACACCTTC.

The V and J genes are TRBV5-4 and TRBJ1-3; unclear D gene. Germline V gene sequence: CDR1 SGHNT, CDR2 YYREEE (reference sequence). V was trimmed by 3 bases and J by 3 bases, leaving 19 bases between them. This CDR3 comprises 17 residues. CDR3 DNA: TGTGCCAGCAGCTCGTATAGAGGGAAGAACATTGGAAACACCATATATTTT. It translates to CASSSYRGKNIGNTIYF.

This chain joins TRBV5-1 and TRBJ2-1; 11 bases agree with TRBD2. V lost 4 bases, J lost 1 base, and 13 bases stayed unmatched. The CDR3 has 19 residues. Germline values: CDR1 SGHRS, CDR2 YFSETQ. Here the CDR3 reads CASSPDGDIAGGSYNEQFF. DNA for the CDR3: TGCGCCAGCAGCCCGGACGGCGACATAGCGGGGGGGTCCTACAATGAGCAGTTCTTC.

The gene calls are TRBV6-6 and TRBJ2-2; 8 nucleotides align to TRBD2. CDR1 MNHNY and CDR2 SVGAGI come from the germline V gene (reference sequence). The CDR3 consists of 15 residues. V was pared by 6 bases and J by 6 bases, with 9 bases of the junction left unmatched. Here the CDR3 reads CASRSGAGVPGELFF. The DNA of the CDR3 is TGTGCCAGCAGATCGGGAGCGGGAGTGCCCGGGGAGCTGTTTTTT.

CDR3 loop: CASSPQPGLGGEGYTF. The CDR3 coding sequence is TGTGCCAGCAGCCCCCAACCTGGCCTTGGGGGGGAGGGCTACACCTTC. The chain joins TRBV9 to TRBJ1-2, with a weak D call TRBD1 (5 bases). The CDR3 consists of 16 residues. CDR1 and CDR2 from the germline V gene are SGDLS and YYNGEE. Trimming removed 4 bases at V and 8 bases at J, with 24 bases between.

This chain joins TRBV11-2 and TRBJ2-2; tentatively, D is TRBD2 (6 bases). The germline CDR1 and CDR2 sequences are SGHAT and FQNNGV. This CDR3 region has 15 residues. Trimming took 7 bases from V and 2 from J, leaving 14 bases between them. CDR3 protein: CASNHWGDNTGELFF. The CDR3 DNA reads TGTGCCAGCAACCATTGGGGGGATAACACCGGGGAGCTGTTTTTT.

A single count supports this clone. The chain employs TRBV4-3 and TRBJ2-5, with a possible D match to TRBD2 (7 bases). This CDR3 contains 15 residues. The germline V and J ends were trimmed by 3 bases and 4 bases, with 15 bases remaining between them. Looked up from germline, CDR1 is LGHNA and CDR2 is YSLEER. The CDR3 loop reads CASSQEGVAGETQYF. CDR3 sequence (DNA): TGCGCCAGCAGCCAGGAGGGGGTAGCGGGAGAGACCCAGTACTTC.

The rearrangement uses TRBV4-3 and TRBJ2-3; D gene unclear. From germline, CDR1 is LGHNA and CDR2 YSLEER. The CDR3 contains 15 residues. Between the trimmed V and J ends, which lost 0 bases and 3 bases, there was a span of 10 bases. The CDR3 reads CASSQDGRSTDTQYF. The DNA for the CDR3 is TGCGCCAGCAGCCAAGATGGGCGGTCGACAGATACGCAGTATTTT.

In nucleotides, the CDR3 is TGTGCCAGCACGAAAAGTCGGCAGGGCCTTAACTCCTACGAGCAGTACTTC. This gives the protein CASTKSRQGLNSYEQYF. The gene calls are TRBV5-6 and TRBJ2-7; weak D call: TRBD1 (5 bases). The CDR3 length is 17 residues. The V end was cut by 6 bases, the J end by 0 bases, with 22 bases between. Germline CDR1 and CDR2: SGHDT and YYEEEE.

The rearrangement joins TRBV11-1 to TRBJ2-7, with D possibly matching TRBD1 (6 bases). CDR1 and CDR2 (germline): SGHAT, FQDESV (reference sequence). Trimming shortened V by 4 bases and J by 4 bases, and 17 bases separated the two germline ends. The CDR3 extends over 15 amino acids. The CDR3, as DNA: TGTGCCAGCAGCTACCTGAACAGGGTAGAGTACGAGCAGTACTTC. The encoded protein is CASSYLNRVEYEQYF.

The V gene is TRBV5-1, the J gene TRBJ2-7; 7 nucleotides agree with TRBD1. CDR1 and CDR2 from the germline V gene are SGHRS and YFSETQ. This CDR3 has 15 amino acids. V dropped 0 bases and J dropped 2; count of bases not matched to a gene: 5. CDR3 loop: CASSLAGTETYEQYF. DNA for the CDR3: TGCGCCAGCAGCTTGGCCGGGACAGAGACCTACGAGCAGTACTTC.

The chain is built from TRBV7-6 and TRBJ2-2, with D perhaps given as TRBD1 or TRBD2 (6 bases each). Trimming removed 11 bases from V and 6 bases from J, with 37 bases in between. The CDR3 covers 20 residues. Germline assignment: CDR1 SGHVS and CDR2 FNYEAQ. This chain's CDR3 is CAVVGHVSGRDTSGAGELFF. In DNA form, the CDR3 reads TGTGCCGTTGTGGGCCATGTGTCAGGCAGGGACACGTCGGGAGCCGGGGAGCTGTTTTTT.

The genes are TRBV5-4 and TRBJ2-7; a weak D match, TRBD1 (6 bases). V was pared by 2 bases and J by 3 bases, with 15 bases between. Germline CDR1 is SGHNT and CDR2 is YYREEE (reference sequence). The CDR3 contains 15 residues. The CDR3 bases are TGTGCCAGCAGCTTCCCCCAGGGGAAGGGCTACGAGCAGTACTTC. Residues: CASSFPQGKGYEQYF.

Remarks on this clone: The germline gene is not matched at one end of the junction; a read error may be the cause. This chain connects TRBV7-7 to TRBJ1-4; 8 nucleotides line up with TRBD1. Germline CDR1 reads SSHAT; CDR2 reads FNYEAQ (reference sequence). This CDR3 comprises 14 residues. In DNA form, the CDR3 reads TGTGCTAGCAGCTTAGGGACAGGTGATGAAAAACTGTTTTTT. Its protein is CASSLGTGDEKLFF.

The chain is built from TRBV19 and TRBJ1-2; perhaps TRBD1 as D (5 bases). Trimming stripped 2 bases from V and 7 bases from J, with 14 bases between. The length of the CDR3 is 14 residues. The germline V gene encodes CDR1 LNHDA and CDR2 SQIVND (reference sequence). The CDR3 region has the DNA TGTGCCAGTAGTATACCCGGGACCTTACGTGGCTACACCTTC. Translation gives CASSIPGTLRGYTF. Full variable domain (remainder filled in from reference TRBV19 and TRBJ1-2): DGGITQSPKYLFRKEGQNVTLSCEQNLNHDAMYWYRQDPGQGLRLIYYSQIVNDFQKGDIAEGYSVSREKKESFPLTVTSAQKNPTAFYLCASSIPGTLRGYTFGSGTRLTVV.

The J gene is TRBJ2-7, the V gene TRBV5-5, with 7 bases matching TRBD1. Germline assignment: CDR1 SGHKS and CDR2 YYEKEE (reference sequence). The CDR3 covers 13 residues. With V trimmed by 3 bases and J by 3 bases, 3 bases remained unmatched. This CDR3 is CASSWGTVYEQYF. The CDR3 DNA reads as TGTGCCAGCAGCTGGGGGACAGTCTACGAGCAGTACTTC. The whole variable domain, remainder taken from reference TRBV5-5 and TRBJ2-7, is DAGVTQSPTHLIKTRGQQVTLRCSPISGHKSVSWYQQVLGQGPQFIFQYYEKEERGRGNFPDRFSARQFPNYSSELNVNALLLGDSALYLCASSWGTVYEQYFGPGTRLTVT.

This chain uses TRBV6-6 with TRBJ2-3, with a weak D call TRBD1 (6 bases). Trimming removed 5 bases from V and 1 base from J, with 10 bases in between. Germline-derived CDR1 and CDR2 are MNHNY and SVGAGI (reference sequence). This CDR3 has 14 residues. In DNA, the CDR3 is TGTGCCAGCAGTACAGGGTTGGGCACAGATACGCAGTATTTT. Translating it yields CASSTGLGTDTQYF.

The gene calls are TRBV7-9 and TRBJ1-2; the D gene is possibly TRBD1 (6 bases). Germline CDR1 is SEHNR and CDR2 is FQNEAQ (reference sequence). V shed 1 base and J shed 5 bases, with 14 bases lying between them. CDR3 size: 15 residues. The DNA for the CDR3 is TGTGCCAGCAGCTTAGTAGGGCAGGGGAGGTATGGCTACACCTTC. Translated: CASSLVGQGRYGYTF.

The sample holds one count of this clone. The sample has other DNA sequences that encode this CDR3 too. The rearrangement uses TRBV7-9 and TRBJ1-2; 7 nucleotides agree with TRBD1. Trimming removed 3 bases from V and 6 bases from J; junction bases left unmatched: 4. Germline loops: CDR1 SEHNR, CDR2 FQNEAQ (reference sequence). The CDR3 has 13 residues. The CDR3 sequence: CASSLGTGDGYTF. CDR3 DNA sequence: TGTGCCAGCAGCTTGGGAACAGGGGATGGCTACACCTTC.

The rearrangement joins TRBV30 to TRBJ1-5; perhaps TRBD1 as D (5 bases). Germline CDR1 reads GTSNPN; CDR2 reads SVGIG (reference sequence). CDR3 length: 14 residues. Trimming removed 5 bases from V and 3 bases from J, with 14 bases in between. CDR3 protein: CAWGGEGLNQPQHF. In DNA form, the CDR3 reads TGTGCCTGGGGGGGGGAGGGGCTCAATCAGCCCCAGCATTTT.